There are many counts of the clone carrying this T cell receptor beta chain. The antigen remains unidentified. The beta constant-region primer was an equimolar mix of two oligonucleotides covering TRBC1 and TRBC2. Ligated cDNA was amplified by four rounds of PCR with nested alpha and beta constant-region primers and SP2. TCRdb recomputed calls from the UMI-ligation and nested PCR reads with MiXCR, one row per CDR3 protein. The sample carries 95,000 to 150,000 distinct CDR3 sequences, approximately 37% recorded once. Germline CDR1 is MNHEY and CDR2 is SVGAGI. CDR3 size: 17 residues. Between the trimmed V and J ends, which lost 0 bases and 1 base, there was a span of 15 bases. The data were taken from a study of naive and memory T cell subsets. Points from the study as a whole: Clonotypes are single alpha or beta chains, not paired receptors.

CD4 T cells were positively selected, then CD8 T cells from the CD4-negative fraction. The rearrangement uses TRBV6-5 and TRBJ2-5; D may be TRBD1 (5 bases). The sequence was obtained from a human donor in good health. The sequencing input was central memory CD4+ T cells from blood. Here the CDR3 DNA reads TGTGCCAGCAGTTACTCTGGGATGGTGGGGCTCCAAGAGACCCAGTACTTC. Protein: CASSYSGMVGLQETQYF.